By share of the sample, the clone carrying this T cell receptor (beta chain) is medium-sized. What it recognizes is unknown. Trimming took 0 bases from V and 1 from J; bases not matched to a gene: 5. The CDR3 loop spans 15 amino acids. Germline V gives CDR1 DFQATT, CDR2 SNEGSKA (reference sequence). Constant-region reverse primers amplified full-length variable regions, followed by semi-nested Nested Universal Primer A PCR. One entry per CDR3 protein results from TCRdb running MiXCR on the 5' RACE reads. The sample yields nearly 55,000 distinct CDR3 sequences, 17% seen once. Study-wide results and caveats: In terms of TCR gene usage, tumor memory CD4+ T cells clustered together with blood and lymph node memory CD4+ cells, as well as with lymph node naive CD4+ cells.

The material sequenced was naive CD4+ T cells sorted from blood. Regarding subset: naive CD4+ T cells, CD4+CD45RA+CD25-. The origin of this receptor is a female donor with breast cancer. The chain has TRBV20-1 and TRBJ2-5; 7 bases match TRBD2. In DNA form, the CDR3 reads TGCAGTGCTAGAGATAACCTAGCGGTCCAAGAGACCCAGTACTTC. It translates to CSARDNLAVQETQYF.